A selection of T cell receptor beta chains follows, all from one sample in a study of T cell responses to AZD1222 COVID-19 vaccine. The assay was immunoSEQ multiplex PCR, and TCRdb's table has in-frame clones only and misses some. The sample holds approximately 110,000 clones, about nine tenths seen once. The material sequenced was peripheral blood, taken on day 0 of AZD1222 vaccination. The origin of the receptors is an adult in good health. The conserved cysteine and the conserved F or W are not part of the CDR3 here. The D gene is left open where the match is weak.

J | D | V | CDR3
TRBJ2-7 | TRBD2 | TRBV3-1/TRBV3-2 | ASRRSGTSLEQY
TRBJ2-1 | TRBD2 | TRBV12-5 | ASGFGTSVNEQF
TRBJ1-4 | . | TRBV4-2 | ASSQDQAANEKLF
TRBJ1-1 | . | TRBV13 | ASTPLNMNTEAF
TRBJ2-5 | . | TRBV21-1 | ASSEYRGGETQY
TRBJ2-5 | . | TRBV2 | ASSGQVQETQY
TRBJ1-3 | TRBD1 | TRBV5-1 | ASSQTVLGTGGNTIY
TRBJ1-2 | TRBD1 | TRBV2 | ASRGQGRLYGYT
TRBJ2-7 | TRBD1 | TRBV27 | ASSSGTGLYEQY
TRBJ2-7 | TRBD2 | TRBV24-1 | ATSDNRDYGYEQY
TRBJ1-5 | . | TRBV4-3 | ASSQEASRRH
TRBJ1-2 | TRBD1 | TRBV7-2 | ASSFDRGEFGYT
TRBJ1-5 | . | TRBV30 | AWQYSNQPQH
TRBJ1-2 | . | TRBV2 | ASTLEAGNYGYT
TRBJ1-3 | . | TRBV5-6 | ASSLGETGNTIY
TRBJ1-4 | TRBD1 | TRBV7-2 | ASSPGQGNEKLF
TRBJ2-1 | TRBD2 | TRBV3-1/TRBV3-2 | ASSRTSGGLNNEQF
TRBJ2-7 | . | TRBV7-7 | ASSFGRDYEQY
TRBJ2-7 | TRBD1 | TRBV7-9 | ASNTRTGDSYEQY
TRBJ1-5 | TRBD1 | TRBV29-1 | SVPPGQGSNQPQH
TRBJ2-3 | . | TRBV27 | ASSYPGGQDTDTQY
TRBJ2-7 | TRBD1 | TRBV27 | ASSSTGGRYEQY
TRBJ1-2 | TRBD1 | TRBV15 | ATSPPGTGNYGYT
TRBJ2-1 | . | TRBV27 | ASSPGASPYNEQF
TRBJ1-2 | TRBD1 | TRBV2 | ASSYRGPQDGYT
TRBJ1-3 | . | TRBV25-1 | ASKVGWGNTIY
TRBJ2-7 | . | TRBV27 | ASSLGDGSYEQY
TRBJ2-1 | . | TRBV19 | ASSIADYSYNEQF
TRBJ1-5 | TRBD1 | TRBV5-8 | ASSRQGVSNQPQH